Shown below are 22 T cell receptor beta chains from a single sample sequenced in a study of T cells in Graves' hyperthyroidism and ophthalmopathy. The TCR beta CDR3 regions underwent amplification using RNA transcripts as the source. The HTBI primer set drove a first-round RT-PCR of the TCR CDR3. TCRdb processed the multiplex PCR reads anew with MiXCR; each CDR3 protein has one entry. The sample shows fewer than 450,000 distinct CDR3 sequences, about 17% of them seen only once. Sequenced material: blood. All receptors derive from a woman in her twenties or thirties with Graves' hyperthyroidism that later progressed to Graves' ophthalmopathy.

This clonotype was seen at least ten times. The genes are TRBV11-2 and TRBJ2-2; D may be TRBD1 or TRBD2 (5 bases each). Trimming cost V 5 bases and J 8 bases, with 12 bases left between them. The CDR3 has 13 amino acids. The germline V gene has CDR1 SGHAT and CDR2 FQNNGV. In DNA form, the CDR3 reads TGTGCCAGCAGCCCGGGACCCCGAGGGGAGCTGTTTTTT. Translated, it gives CASSPGPRGELFF.

This clonotype has a count of ten or more. The V call is TRBV6-1, the J call TRBJ1-2; 8 bases line up with TRBD1. Germline lookup yields CDR1 MNHNS and CDR2 SASEGT. The CDR3 is 15 residues long. The J segment lost 2 bases and the V segment lost 6 bases, leaving 8 bases of the junction unmatched. The CDR3 nucleotides read TGTGCCAGCAGACGAGGGGACAGGCCGAACTATGGCTACACCTTC. It yields the protein CASRRGDRPNYGYTF.

CDR3 sequence (DNA): TGTGCCAGCAGGAGGACAGGGGGCGTGAACACTGAAGCTTTCTTT. This gives the protein CASRRTGGVNTEAFF. This chain links TRBV6-1 with TRBJ1-1; 11 bases match TRBD1. The CDR3 has 15 amino acids. The V and J ends lost 6 bases and 0 bases, in that order; junction bases with no gene match: 3. Looked up from germline, CDR1 is MNHNS and CDR2 is SASEGT.

This clonotype was observed at least ten times. This chain connects TRBV13 to TRBJ2-1; maybe TRBD1 (5 bases). The germline V gene has CDR1 PRHDT and CDR2 FYEKMQ (reference sequence). Between the trimmed V and J ends, which lost 6 bases and 9 bases, there was a span of 15 bases. The length of the CDR3 is 13 residues. Here the CDR3 DNA reads TGTGCCAGCAGTTGGAAACAGGCCCCTGAGCAGTTCTTC. It translates to CASSWKQAPEQFF.

This clonotype appeared many times. The chain joins TRBV11-2 to TRBJ1-4; no reliable D call. V was clipped by 6 bases and J by 3 bases, with 2 bases between them. The CDR3 extends over 11 amino acids. Per germline, CDR1 SGHAT and CDR2 FQNNGV. The CDR3 DNA follows: TGTGCCAGCAGTTCTAATGAAAAACTGTTTTTT. It codes for CASSSNEKLFF.

There are many counts of this clonotype. The chain is built from TRBV2 and TRBJ2-7, with D hard to call. V lost 4 bases and J 6 bases, leaving 16 bases between the germline ends. This CDR3 is built from 14 residues. Germline values: CDR1 SNHLY, CDR2 FYNNEI. The chain's CDR3 is CASSGTSLMREQYF. The CDR3 DNA follows: TGTGCCAGCAGTGGTACTTCCCTGATGCGCGAGCAGTACTTC.

This clonotype was seen at least ten times. The chain recombines TRBV7-9 with TRBJ2-3, with 10 bases aligning to TRBD2. The CDR3 runs 15 residues. V lost 5 bases and J lost 4; bases outside the gene matches: 6. Germline V lookup: CDR1 SEHNR, CDR2 FQNEAQ (reference sequence). CDR3 bases: TGTGCCAGCAGCCAACGGACTAGCGGACCAGATACGCAGTATTTT. As protein: CASSQRTSGPDTQYF.

The chain links TRBV7-8 to TRBJ2-7, with 8 bases aligning to TRBD2. This CDR3 comprises 16 residues. Germline assignment: CDR1 SGHVS and CDR2 FQNEAQ. V lost 2 bases to trimming and J lost 5 bases; unmatched junction nucleotides: 11. CDR3 residues: CASSLPGGANLHEQYF. CDR3 nucleotides: TGTGCCAGCAGCTTACCGGGGGGGGCCAATCTCCACGAGCAGTACTTC.

This clonotype was detected many times. The chain combines TRBV7-9 with TRBJ1-3, with D uncertain. The CDR3 runs 19 residues. The germline CDR1 and CDR2 sequences are SEHNR and FQNEAQ (reference sequence). V was shortened by 3 bases and J by 0 bases, with 21 bases between the two germline ends. The CDR3 DNA is TGTGCCAGCAGCTTCGGTATCGTGGGTGGCCTCCCCTCTGGAAACACCATATATTTT. Protein sequence: CASSFGIVGGLPSGNTIYF.

The chain combines TRBV6-5 with TRBJ2-5, with D possibly being TRBD1 (5 bases). Per the germline V gene, CDR1 is MNHEY and CDR2 is SVGAGI. The CDR3 has 15 amino acids. The V and J ends lost 2 bases and 5 bases respectively, with 15 bases between them. CDR3 loop: CASSYRGTGMETQYF. CDR3 nucleotide sequence: TGTGCCAGCAGTTACAGGGGAACAGGAATGGAGACCCAGTACTTC.

This clonotype has at least ten counts. This chain connects TRBV12-3 or TRBV12-4 to TRBJ2-7, with TRBD2 matching 9 bases. Trimming at V came to 5 bases and at J to 2 bases, leaving 4 bases not matched to a gene. This CDR3 comprises 14 residues. The CDR3 sequence is CASSRLAEAYEQYF. The CDR3 DNA reads as TGTGCCAGCAGTCGACTAGCGGAAGCCTACGAGCAGTACTTC.

This clonotype was counted ten times or more. The chain has TRBV28 and TRBJ2-6; D unclear. The V gene's germline CDR1 is MDHEN and CDR2 SYDVKM. V was pared by 7 bases and J by 0 bases, with 7 bases between. This CDR3 has 14 amino acids. The CDR3 region is CASTQPSGANVLTF. Written as DNA, the CDR3 is TGTGCCAGCACACAGCCCTCTGGGGCCAACGTCCTGACTTTC.

The chain combines TRBV19 with TRBJ1-1, with D maybe TRBD1 (5 bases). Trimming stripped 5 bases from V and 1 base from J, with 14 bases between. Germline CDR1 and CDR2: LNHDA and SQIVND (reference sequence). The CDR3 sequence is 15 residues long. The CDR3 loop reads CASSFRVRGNTEAFF. The CDR3 bases are TGTGCCAGTAGTTTCAGGGTCCGTGGGAACACTGAAGCTTTCTTT.

This clonotype occurred many times. The chain recombines TRBV11-2 with TRBJ2-1, with TRBD2 identical over 11 bases. The V gene end was trimmed by 5 bases and the J gene end by 5 bases; junction bases not matched to a gene: 8. Germline values: CDR1 SGHAT, CDR2 FQNNGV. CDR3 size: 16 residues. The CDR3 DNA follows: TGTGCCAGCAGCGAGTCAATAGCGGGAGGGCACAATGAGCAGTTCTTC. Protein: CASSESIAGGHNEQFF. Combining the CDR3 with reference TRBV11-2 and TRBJ2-1 gives the whole variable domain EAGVAQSPRYKIIEKRQSVAFWCNPISGHATLYWYQQILGQGPKLLIQFQNNGVVDDSQLPKDRFSAERLKGVDSTLKIQPAKLEDSAVYLCASSESIAGGHNEQFFGPGTRLTVL.

This clonotype was counted many times. This chain uses TRBV30 with TRBJ1-3; D unresolved. Trimming stripped 0 bases from V and 2 bases from J, with 8 bases between. Per germline, CDR1 GTSNPN and CDR2 SVGIG (reference sequence). The length of the CDR3 is 14 residues. This chain's CDR3 is CAWSVRRTGNTIYF. CDR3 nucleotide sequence: TGTGCCTGGAGTGTACGGAGAACTGGAAACACCATATATTTT.

This clonotype was recorded many times. The rearrangement joins TRBV29-1 to TRBJ2-6; D is possibly TRBD2 (6 bases). Trimming pared 3 bases from V and 4 bases from J, leaving 10 bases between. Germline V gene lookup returns CDR1 SQVTM and CDR2 ANQGSEA. The CDR3 loop spans 14 amino acids. The CDR3 here is CSVEAGWGANVLTF. The CDR3 coding sequence is TGCAGCGTTGAGGCGGGATGGGGGGCCAACGTCCTGACTTTC. The variable domain in full, completed from reference TRBV29-1 and TRBJ2-6, reads SAVISQKPSRDICQRGTSLTIQCQVDSQVTMMFWYRQQPGQSLTLIATANQGSEATYESGFVIDKFPISRPNLTFSTLTVSNMSPEDSSIYLCSVEAGWGANVLTFGAGSRLTVL.

This clonotype was seen repeatedly, ten times or more. The rearrangement uses TRBV6-5 and TRBJ1-5; D is ambiguous. Between the trimmed V and J ends, which lost 0 bases and 6 bases, there was a span of 6 bases. The CDR3 extends over 13 amino acids. Germline CDR1 reads MNHEY; CDR2 reads SVGAGI. In nucleotides, the CDR3 is TGTGCCAGCAGTTACTCGGCCCGTCAGCCCCAGCATTTT. Its translation is CASSYSARQPQHF.

There are many counts of this clonotype. Written as DNA, the CDR3 is TGTGCCAGCAGCTTAGCCTACGAGCAGTACTTC. Translated: CASSLAYEQYF. The rearrangement joins TRBV28 to TRBJ2-7; no clear D. The V end was cut by 6 bases, the J end by 2 bases, with 5 bases between. CDR3 length equals 11 residues. Looked up from germline, CDR1 is MDHEN and CDR2 is SYDVKM.

The gene calls are TRBV4-1 and TRBJ1-4; 7 nucleotides match TRBD1. From germline, CDR1 is MGHRA and CDR2 YSYEKL. The CDR3 sequence is 16 residues long. J was trimmed by 8 bases and V by 0 bases; bases with no gene match: 9. CDR3 region: CASSQEGQLIGEKLFF. DNA for the CDR3: TGCGCCAGCAGCCAAGAGGGACAGCTTATCGGAGAAAAACTGTTTTTT.

This clonotype came up a few times. The chain employs TRBV4-2 and TRBJ2-1; D is possibly TRBD2 (6 bases). The CDR3 covers 16 residues. V shed 2 bases and J shed 4 bases, with 15 bases lying between them. Germline values: CDR1 LGHNA, CDR2 YNFKEQ. CDR3 region: CASSQPPGLSYNEQFF. CDR3 nucleotide sequence: TGTGCCAGCAGCCAACCACCGGGACTCTCGTACAATGAGCAGTTCTTC.

In this sample, this clonotype turned up many times. The chain employs TRBV3-1 and TRBJ2-5, with 9 bases that match TRBD2. Losses at the gene ends were 1 base for V and 2 bases for J; bases not matched to a gene: 11. Germline V gene data show CDR1 as LGHDT and CDR2 as YNNKEL (reference sequence). The length of the CDR3 is 18 residues. The CDR3 here is CASSQVVLSGGQQETQYF. CDR3 coding DNA: TGTGCCAGCAGCCAAGTGGTTTTGAGCGGGGGGCAGCAAGAGACCCAGTACTTC.

Ten or more counts support this clonotype. The chain uses TRBV9 and TRBJ1-1; possibly TRBD1 for D (5 bases). This CDR3 contains 14 residues. Trimming shortened V by 3 bases and J by 2 bases, and 11 bases separated the two germline ends. Germline loops: CDR1 SGDLS, CDR2 YYNGEE. The CDR3 is CASSAETANTEAFF. The CDR3 DNA sequence: TGTGCCAGCAGCGCGGAGACAGCCAACACTGAAGCTTTCTTT.